The rows below give T cell receptor beta chains drawn from one sample of a study of blood T cell repertoires in COVID-19. Sequenced by immunoSEQ multiplex PCR; TCRdb stores in-frame clones only, minus some. This table has some 83,000 clones, 86% appearing once. The sequencing input was peripheral blood. These receptors were collected from a man aged 45-60 years with active COVID-19. Both conserved end residues are part of each CDR3. The D gene is left open where the match is weak. Not every row has a clone size; where given, it reads once, few, many or a size class.

J: TRBJ1-5
V: TRBV4-1
size: NA
D: TRBD1
DNA: TGCGCCAGCAGCCAAACCGGGACAGGGCGCAATCAGCCCCAGCATTTT
CDR3: CASSQTGTGRNQPQHF

J: TRBJ1-2
V: TRBV12-3/TRBV12-4
size: NA
D: TRBD1
DNA: TGTGCCAGCAGGGACAGGGGTACGTCTGGCTACACCTTC
CDR3: CASRDRGTSGYTF

J: TRBJ1-5
V: TRBV15
size: NA
D: NA
DNA: TGTGCCACCAGCAGGGATCAGGGGACCGGGCAGCCCCAGCATTTT
CDR3: CATSRDQGTGQPQHF

J: TRBJ1-1
V: TRBV5-5
size: NA
D: NA
DNA: TGTGCCAGCAGCTTGGAGGTATGGGGCATGAACACTGAAGCTTTCTTT
CDR3: CASSLEVWGMNTEAFF

J: TRBJ2-1
V: TRBV20-1
size: NA
D: TRBD2
DNA: TGCAGTGCTAGTCGTTACGGACTAGCGGGGAATGAGCAGTTCTTC
CDR3: CSASRYGLAGNEQFF

J: TRBJ2-3
V: TRBV18
size: NA
D: TRBD1
DNA: TGTGCCAGCTCCCCCGGGACAGGGGATCTAGATACGCAGTATTTT
CDR3: CASSPGTGDLDTQYF

J: TRBJ2-3
V: TRBV10-2
size: once
D: NA
DNA: TGCGCCAGCAGTGACGGGCTGGAGAGGGCTAGCACAGATACGCAGTATTTT
CDR3: CASSDGLERASTDTQYF

J: TRBJ1-1
V: TRBV28
size: NA
D: NA
DNA: TGTGCCAGCAGGTCACGGTGGGAGGGTACGAACACTGAAGCTTTCTTT
CDR3: CASRSRWEGTNTEAFF

J: TRBJ2-3
V: TRBV5-4
size: NA
D: TRBD2
DNA: TGTGCCAGCAGCTTAACTAGCGGGGGGGAGGATACGCAGTATTTT
CDR3: CASSLTSGGEDTQYF

J: TRBJ2-7
V: TRBV2
size: NA
D: TRBD1
DNA: TGTGCCAGCAGCCGGACAGGGGACGAGCAGTACTTC
CDR3: CASSRTGDEQYF

J: TRBJ1-2
V: TRBV18
size: NA
D: TRBD1
DNA: TGTGCCAGCTCACCACAGGGGGCGAATGGCTACACCTTC
CDR3: CASSPQGANGYTF

J: TRBJ2-7
V: TRBV4-2
size: once
D: TRBD2
DNA: TGTGCCAGCAGCCAATTCGGGAGCGGGGGAACCTACGAGCAGTACTTC
CDR3: CASSQFGSGGTYEQYF

J: TRBJ2-3
V: TRBV10-3
size: NA
D: TRBD2
DNA: TGTGCCATCAGTGAGACTAGCGGAAGCACAGATACGCAGTATTTT
CDR3: CAISETSGSTDTQYF

J: TRBJ2-1
V: TRBV6-2/TRBV6-3
size: NA
D: NA
DNA: TGTGCCAGCAGTTCCCTCCCTTACAATGAGCAGTTCTTC
CDR3: CASSSLPYNEQFF

J: TRBJ2-3
V: TRBV6-1
size: NA
D: NA
DNA: TGTGCCAGCAGTGGGGTGACGGGTCCCGGATTTACAGATACGCAGTATTTT
CDR3: CASSGVTGPGFTDTQYF

J: TRBJ1-2
V: TRBV5-4
size: NA
D: NA
DNA: TGTGCCAGCAGCGAGATCAGGGGCGCCTATGGCTACACCTTC
CDR3: CASSEIRGAYGYTF

J: TRBJ1-5
V: TRBV19
size: NA
D: TRBD1
DNA: TGTGCCACCGACAGGGGCCATCAGCCCCAGCATTTT
CDR3: CATDRGHQPQHF

J: TRBJ1-6
V: TRBV19
size: NA
D: NA
DNA: TGTGCCAGTAGTATAGGCAGCGGCTCCTATAATTCACCCCTCCACTTT
CDR3: CASSIGSGSYNSPLHF